This T cell receptor (beta chain) emerged from a study of blood T cells in healthy people across ages. A sample-barcoded 5' primer and a J-beta primer mix were used in a second PCR of about 7 to 12 cycles. TCRdb called the 5' RACE reads again in MiXCR, with one record for every CDR3 protein. The profile shows around 970,000 distinct CDR3 sequences, just over 50% of them singletons. Trimming removed 3 bases from V and 4 bases from J, with 20 bases in between. CDR3 length: 17 residues. The TCR was taken from a woman aged 55 to 70 in good health. This rearrangement joins TRBV12-3 or TRBV12-4 to TRBJ2-3; D may be TRBD2 (6 bases). Input material: blood. CDR3 residues: CASSFWLTRGSADTQYF. For the CDR3, the DNA is TGTGCCAGCAGTTTTTGGTTGACTAGAGGAAGCGCAGATACGCAGTATTTT.